This passage covers 18 T cell receptor beta chains from one sample sequenced in a study of CD8+ T cells in alopecia areata. RNA was extracted and reverse transcribed into cDNA as the sequencing template. Libraries were prepared by immunoSEQ multiplex PCR; TCRdb keeps only in-frame clonotypes and omits some of them. The sample consists of tens of thousands of clones, roughly 51% of them appearing once. Specimen: NKG2D-high CD8+ T cells sorted from blood. The receptors come from a human donor with alopecia areata.

This clone appeared a few times. This chain's CDR3 is CASSTKGVDEQYF. The CDR3, as DNA: TGCGCCAGCAGCACAAAGGGGGTCGACGAGCAGTACTTC. The chain has TRBV5-1 and TRBJ2-7; a possible D gene is TRBD1 (6 bases). V lost 4 bases and J lost 5, with 13 bases in between. The CDR3 is made up of 13 amino acids. Germline V gene data show CDR1 as SGHRS and CDR2 as YFSETQ.

The chain is built from TRBV27 and TRBJ1-1, with a possible D match to TRBD1 (5 bases). Deletions cut 2 bases from V and 5 bases from J, with 15 bases between. The CDR3 has 15 amino acids. The V gene's germline CDR1 is MNHEY and CDR2 SMNVEV (reference sequence). DNA of the CDR3: TGTGCCAGCAGTTTAATGGGGGAGGGTCCGACTGAAGCTTTCTTT. Translated: CASSLMGEGPTEAFF.

The rearrangement uses TRBV2 and TRBJ2-2; the match to TRBD1 covers 7 bases. CDR3 length equals 16 residues. V was pared by 7 bases and J by 4 bases, with 12 bases of the junction left unmatched. Germline CDR1 is SNHLY and CDR2 is FYNNEI. CDR3 in amino acids: CASTSTGLGRTGELFF. The CDR3 DNA sequence: TGTGCCAGCACCTCGACAGGGTTGGGACGCACCGGGGAGCTGTTTTTT.

V gene TRBV6-5 combines with J gene TRBJ2-1; D is perhaps TRBD2 (5 bases). Per germline, CDR1 MNHEY and CDR2 SVGAGI. CDR3 size: 16 residues. V lost 0 bases, J lost 4 bases, and 13 bases lay in between. The CDR3 protein is CASSYSVSGYYNEQFF. Here the CDR3 DNA reads TGTGCCAGCAGTTACTCTGTCAGCGGATATTACAATGAGCAGTTCTTC.

The chain combines TRBV29-1 with TRBJ1-1; D not resolved. The CDR3 is 12 residues long. V lost 1 base and J 11 bases, leaving 14 bases between the germline ends. Germline V lookup: CDR1 SQVTM, CDR2 ANQGSEA. Here the CDR3 DNA reads TGCAGCGTTGAAGTGGACCGGGAGGCTGCTTTCTTT. This encodes CSVEVDREAAFF.

This chain connects TRBV2 to TRBJ2-1; possible D gene TRBD1, 5 bases. The CDR3 is 13 residues long. Per germline, CDR1 SNHLY and CDR2 FYNNEI. V shed 7 bases and J shed 7 bases, with 14 bases lying between them. CDR3 nucleotide sequence: TGTGCCAGCAACCCAGGGATGGCAAATGAGCAGTTCTTC. Its translation is CASNPGMANEQFF.

This chain connects TRBV6-5 to TRBJ2-6, with D uncertain. The CDR3 is 15 amino acids. CDR1 is MNHEY, CDR2 SVGAGI, per germline. V gave up 5 bases and J gave up 0 bases, with 8 bases separating them. CDR3 protein: CASSPWDSGANVLTF. CDR3 nucleotide sequence: TGTGCCAGCAGTCCCTGGGACTCTGGGGCCAACGTCCTGACTTTC.

CDR3 loop: CSVVLGLVAFF. The CDR3 DNA reads as TGCAGCGTTGTGTTGGGACTCGTCGCTTTCTTT. V is TRBV29-1 and J is TRBJ1-1, with a tentative D call TRBD1 (5 bases). Trimming stripped 4 bases from V and 11 bases from J, with 14 bases between. The CDR3 runs to 11 residues. Germline CDR1 reads SQVTM; CDR2 reads ANQGSEA.

This clone was seen only a few times. The chain combines TRBV30 with TRBJ2-3, with D unresolved. The CDR3 runs to 12 residues. Between the trimmed V and J ends, which lost 0 bases and 6 bases, there was a span of 7 bases. CDR1 is GTSNPN and CDR2 is SVGIG in the germline V gene (reference sequence). The CDR3 sequence: CAWSVGFDTQYF. The CDR3 DNA reads TGTGCCTGGAGTGTGGGCTTCGATACGCAGTATTTT.

The J gene is TRBJ1-1, the V gene TRBV30; D is unresolved. Germline loops: CDR1 GTSNPN, CDR2 SVGIG (reference sequence). The CDR3 contains 13 residues. V was pared by 1 base and J by 0 bases, with 6 bases between. CDR3 DNA sequence: TGTGCCTGGAGTGATCAGATGAACACTGAAGCTTTCTTT. Translation gives CAWSDQMNTEAFF. Together with reference TRBV30 and TRBJ1-1, the CDR3 gives the full variable domain: SQTIHQWPATLVQPVGSPLSLECTVEGTSNPNLYWYRQAAGRGLQLLFYSVGIGQISSEVPQNLSASRPQDRQFILSSKKLLLSDSGFYLCAWSDQMNTEAFFGQGTRLTVV.

This rearrangement joins TRBV28 to TRBJ2-7; TRBD2 agrees at 9 bases. This CDR3 is built from 15 residues. V was clipped by 6 bases and J by 2 bases; unmatched bases: 8. From germline, CDR1 is MDHEN and CDR2 SYDVKM. CDR3 protein: CASRGGLARTYEQYF. The CDR3 DNA reads TGTGCCAGCAGGGGCGGACTAGCGCGGACCTACGAGCAGTACTTC.

The chain has TRBV27 and TRBJ2-7; D possibly corresponds to TRBD2 (5 bases). The V gene's germline CDR1 is MNHEY and CDR2 SMNVEV (reference sequence). This CDR3 has 12 amino acids. The V end was cut by 6 bases, the J end by 5 bases, with 11 bases between. For the CDR3, the DNA is TGTGCCAGCAGGCACACTAGGGACGAGCAGTACTTC. Amino acids: CASRHTRDEQYF.

This clone turned up a few times. CDR3 DNA: TGCAGCGTTGCGATCGAGGGCTACGAGCAGTACTTC. Its translation is CSVAIEGYEQYF. The chain joins TRBV29-1 to TRBJ2-7, with a possible D match to TRBD2 (5 bases). CDR1 and CDR2 from the germline V gene are SQVTM and ANQGSEA. V dropped 4 bases and J dropped 3 bases, with 10 bases sitting between them. The CDR3 has 12 amino acids.

The chain has TRBV28 and TRBJ2-7, with 7 bases lining up with TRBD1. Germline CDR1 MDHEN, CDR2 SYDVKM. V dropped 8 bases and J dropped 4; count of bases not matched to a gene: 17. This CDR3 is 16 amino acids long. DNA for the CDR3: TGTGCCAGCGAGCCCCAATCGGGACAGCGACGATACGAGCAGTACTTC. Protein: CASEPQSGQRRYEQYF.

The rearrangement joins TRBV30 to TRBJ2-3; no clear D. The CDR3 runs 16 residues. Trimming pared 0 bases from V and 0 bases from J, leaving 13 bases between. Germline-derived CDR1 and CDR2 are GTSNPN and SVGIG (reference sequence). The CDR3 region is CAWSVRRAPSTDTQYF. CDR3 DNA: TGTGCCTGGAGTGTACGACGTGCCCCTAGCACAGATACGCAGTATTTT.

The chain links TRBV5-1 to TRBJ2-7, with D perhaps TRBD1 (7 bases). Germline lookup yields CDR1 SGHRS and CDR2 YFSETQ. The CDR3 loop spans 13 amino acids. V shed 4 bases and J shed 3 bases, with 11 bases lying between them. CDR3 bases: TGCGCCAGCAGCGGGGGGACAGACTACGAGCAGTACTTC. Translation gives CASSGGTDYEQYF. Drawing the rest from reference TRBV5-1 and TRBJ2-7, the complete variable domain is KAGVTQTPRYLIKTRGQQVTLSCSPISGHRSVSWYQQTPGQGLQFLFEYFSETQRNKGNFPGRFSGRQFSNSRSEMNVSTLELGDSALYLCASSGGTDYEQYFGPGTRLTVT.

The chain recombines TRBV9 with TRBJ1-2, with D unresolved. The CDR3 is 13 residues long. Germline CDR1 is SGDLS and CDR2 is YYNGEE. Trimming pared 4 bases from V and 9 bases from J, leaving 16 bases between. The CDR3 DNA reads as TGTGCCAGCAGCCCAAACTCCCGGGATAGCTACACCTTC. It translates to CASSPNSRDSYTF.

V usage is TRBV2 and J usage is TRBJ2-7, with a tentative D call TRBD1 (6 bases). The V gene lost 8 bases and the J gene lost 3 bases, with 14 bases spanning the gap. Germline V gene data show CDR1 as SNHLY and CDR2 as FYNNEI. This CDR3 region has 13 residues. CDR3 residues: CASVQRTDYEQYF. The CDR3 DNA reads as TGTGCCAGCGTCCAGCGGACAGACTACGAGCAGTACTTC. The full variable domain, rest sourced from reference TRBV2 and TRBJ2-7, is EPEVTQTPSHQVTQMGQEVILRCVPISNHLYFYWYRQILGQKVEFLVSFYNNEISEKSEIFDDQFSVERPDGSNFTLKIRSTKLEDSAMYFCASVQRTDYEQYFGPGTRLTVT.